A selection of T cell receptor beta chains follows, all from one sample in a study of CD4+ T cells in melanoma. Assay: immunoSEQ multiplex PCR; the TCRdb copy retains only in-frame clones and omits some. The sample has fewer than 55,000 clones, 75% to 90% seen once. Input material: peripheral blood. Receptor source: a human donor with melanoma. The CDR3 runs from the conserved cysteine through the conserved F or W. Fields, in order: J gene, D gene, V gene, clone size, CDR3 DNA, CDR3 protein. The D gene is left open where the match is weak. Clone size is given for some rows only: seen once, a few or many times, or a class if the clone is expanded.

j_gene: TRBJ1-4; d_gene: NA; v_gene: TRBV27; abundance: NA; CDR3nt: TGTGCCAGCAGTTTAGAGGGTCGGACCCCTAATGAAAAACTGTTTTTT; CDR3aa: CASSLEGRTPNEKLFF
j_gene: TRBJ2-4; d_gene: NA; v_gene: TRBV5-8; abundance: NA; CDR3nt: TGTGCCAGCAGCTTGGGACAGGGACTAGCCAAAAACATTCAGTACTTC; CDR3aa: CASSLGQGLAKNIQYF
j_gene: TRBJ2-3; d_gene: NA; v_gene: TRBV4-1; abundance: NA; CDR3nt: TGCGCCAGCAGCCAAGAGGACAGCACAGATACGCAGTATTTT; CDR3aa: CASSQEDSTDTQYF
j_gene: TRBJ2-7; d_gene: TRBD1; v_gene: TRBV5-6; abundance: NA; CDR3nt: TGTGCCAGCAGCATATCGGACAGGGGGCCTCCCTACGAGCAGTACTTC; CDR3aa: CASSISDRGPPYEQYF
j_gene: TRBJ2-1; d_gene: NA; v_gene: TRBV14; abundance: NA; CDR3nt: TGTGCCAGCAGCCAAGAAGGGGGGGATTGGAATGAGCAGTTCTTC; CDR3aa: CASSQEGGDWNEQFF
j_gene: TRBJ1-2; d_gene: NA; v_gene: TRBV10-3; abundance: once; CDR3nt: TGTGCCATCAGTGAGGAGGCTATGGGCTATGGCTACACCTTC; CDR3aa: CAISEEAMGYGYTF
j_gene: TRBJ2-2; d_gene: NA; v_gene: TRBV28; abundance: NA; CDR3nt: TGTGCCAGCAGCTTAATGACAGGGGAGCTGTTTTTT; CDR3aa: CASSLMTGELFF
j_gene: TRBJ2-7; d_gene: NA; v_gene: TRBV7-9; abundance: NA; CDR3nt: TGTGCCAGCAGCTTAGGCCGGGGATCCTACGAGCAGTACTTC; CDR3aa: CASSLGRGSYEQYF
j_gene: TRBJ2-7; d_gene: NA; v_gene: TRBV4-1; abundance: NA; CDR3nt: TGCGCCAGCAGCCCAGGGGAACTATCTCGCTACGAGCAGTACTTC; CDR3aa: CASSPGELSRYEQYF
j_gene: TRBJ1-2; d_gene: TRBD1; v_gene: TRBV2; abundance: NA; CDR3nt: TGTGCCAGCAGTGAGACAGGGGGCCGGGGCTACACCTTC; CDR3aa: CASSETGGRGYTF
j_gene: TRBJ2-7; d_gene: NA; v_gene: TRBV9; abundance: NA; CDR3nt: TGTGCCAGCAGCGCCACAGGGTACAACGAGCAGTACTTC; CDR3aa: CASSATGYNEQYF
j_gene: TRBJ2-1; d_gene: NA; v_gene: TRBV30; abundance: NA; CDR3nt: TGTGCCTGGAGTGTACAATCTTGGGGGACTCAGGACAATGAGCAGTTCTTC; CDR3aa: CAWSVQSWGTQDNEQFF
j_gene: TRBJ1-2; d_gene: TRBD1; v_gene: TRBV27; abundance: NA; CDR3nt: TGTGCCAGCAGTCCGACACCTCACAGGGGAGCTAACTATGGCTACACCTTC; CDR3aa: CASSPTPHRGANYGYTF
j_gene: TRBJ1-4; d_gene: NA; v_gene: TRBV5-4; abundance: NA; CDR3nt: TGTGCCAGCAGCTTATCAGGCAGGGCGGGCGAAAAACTGTTTTTT; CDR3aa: CASSLSGRAGEKLFF
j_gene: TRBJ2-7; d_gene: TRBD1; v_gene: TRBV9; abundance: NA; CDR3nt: TGTGCCAGCAGCCCTACGACAGGGATCAACGAGCAGTACTTC; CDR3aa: CASSPTTGINEQYF
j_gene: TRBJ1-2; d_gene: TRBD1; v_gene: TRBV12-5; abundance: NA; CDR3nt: TGTGCTAGTGGTTTGCCCCGGGGGACAGGGAACTACACCTTC; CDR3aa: CASGLPRGTGNYTF
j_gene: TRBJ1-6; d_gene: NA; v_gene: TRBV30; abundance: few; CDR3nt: TGTGCCTGGGACCCCCATAATTCACCCCTCCACTTT; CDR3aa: CAWDPHNSPLHF
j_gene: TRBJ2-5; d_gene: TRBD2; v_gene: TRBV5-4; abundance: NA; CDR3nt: TGTGCCAGCACCGCCGGACTAGCGGGGGGCCAGCAAGAGACCCAGTACTTC; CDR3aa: CASTAGLAGGQQETQYF